Below, one TCR beta chain is given with its context. Its antigen is still unknown. The data stem from a study of early stage breast cancer tumors. Overall study findings and caveats: Comparing each tissue with blood distinguished tumor from normal in most of the 16 patients.

The V end lost 0 bases, the J end lost 4 bases, and 3 bases lay between the germline ends. The CDR3 totals 11 residues. Germline V CDR1 and CDR2: DFQATT, SNEGSKA (reference sequence). Assay used: immunoSEQ multiplex PCR; TCRdb lists only in-frame clones, some missing. The sample carries about 63,000 clones, 65% to 80% recorded once. The chain uses TRBV20-1 and TRBJ2-5; D is unresolved. Material for sequencing was blood. This sequence was found in a person aged 30-39 years with breast cancer. CDR3 region: CSARDRETQYF. In DNA form, the CDR3 reads TGCAGTGCTAGAGATCGAGAGACCCAGTACTTC.